A single sample gave rise to the 28 T cell receptor beta chains below, sequenced in a study of cytomegalovirus exposure and HLA in healthy donors. The protocol was immunoSEQ multiplex PCR, while the TCRdb copy is restricted to in-frame clones and leaves out a portion. Here the sample spans some 230,000 clones, around nine tenths being singletons. Sequenced sample: PBMCs. These receptor sequences come from a woman under 30 in good health and CMV-seronegative.

The chain combines TRBV10-3 with TRBJ1-1; perhaps TRBD1 as D (6 bases). The CDR3 spans 14 residues. Deletions cut 4 bases from V and 2 bases from J, with 11 bases between. CDR1 ENHRY and CDR2 SYGVKD come from the germline V gene. Here the CDR3 reads CAISASGANTEAFF. DNA of the CDR3: TGTGCCATCAGTGCTTCAGGGGCAAACACTGAAGCTTTCTTT.

The V gene is TRBV7-3, the J gene TRBJ2-7, with D perhaps TRBD2 (6 bases). The CDR3 length is 14 residues. Trimming shortened V by 2 bases and J by 2 bases, and 10 bases separated the two germline ends. Germline V lookup: CDR1 SGHTA, CDR2 FQGTGA. This chain's CDR3 is CASSLGSGAYEQYF. The CDR3 DNA is TGTGCCAGCAGCTTAGGTAGCGGCGCCTACGAGCAGTACTTC.

The chain has TRBV6-6 and TRBJ1-1; D gene ambiguous. The CDR3 has 13 residues. Trimming pared 2 bases from V and 1 base from J, leaving 5 bases between. Germline V gene sequence: CDR1 MNHNY, CDR2 SVGAGI (reference sequence). The CDR3 nucleotides are TGTGCCAGCAGTTACGAGGGGAACACTGAAGCTTTCTTT. It yields the protein CASSYEGNTEAFF.

This clone was counted only a few times. The genes are TRBV5-4 and TRBJ1-1; TRBD1 matches 8 bases. V was clipped by 4 bases and J by 1 base; unmatched bases: 3. Germline lookup yields CDR1 SGHNT and CDR2 YYREEE (reference sequence). CDR3 length: 14 amino acids. CDR3 bases: TGTGCCAGCAGCCCAGGGGGCCCGAACACTGAAGCTTTCTTT. This encodes CASSPGGPNTEAFF. Based on the CDR3 plus reference TRBV5-4 and TRBJ1-1, the full variable domain is ETGVTQSPTHLIKTRGQQVTLRCSSQSGHNTVSWYQQALGQGPQFIFQYYREEENGRGNFPPRFSGLQFPNYSSELNVNALELDDSALYLCASSPGGPNTEAFFGQGTRLTVV.

The chain joins TRBV6-1 to TRBJ1-5, with 9 bases aligning to TRBD1. Germline CDR1 MNHNS, CDR2 SASEGT. V trimming: 2 bases; J trimming: 5 bases; junction bases outside the gene matches: 4. The CDR3 totals 15 residues. The CDR3: CASSEPHRGHQPQHF. The DNA for the CDR3 is TGTGCCAGCAGTGAACCCCACAGGGGGCATCAGCCCCAGCATTTT.

The chain is built from TRBV6-5 and TRBJ2-5; TRBD1 agrees at 7 bases. The tail of the sequence fits TRBJ2-7 better, so the J call may be wrong. This CDR3 region has 13 residues. Germline V gene lookup returns CDR1 MNHEY and CDR2 SVGAGI. The chain's CDR3 is CACHRGAFSEQYF. In DNA form, the CDR3 reads TGTGCCTGTCACAGGGGCGCCTTCTCCGAGCAGTACTTC.

The rearrangement joins TRBV21-1 to TRBJ2-2; TRBD1 was called by the table and not checked on the DNA. TRBV21-1 is a recognized pseudogene. This CDR3 has 18 amino acids. This CDR3 reads CASSKSLGRGLGTGELFF. CDR3 coding DNA: TGTGCCAGCAGCAAATCGCTGGGCAGGGGGCTAGGGACCGGGGAGCTGTTTTTT.

J is TRBJ2-7 and V is TRBV7-2; no reliable D call. CDR3 length: 12 residues. From germline, CDR1 is SGHTA and CDR2 FQGNSA. V was shortened by 2 bases and J by 6 bases, with 8 bases between the two germline ends. The CDR3 spells CASSLKFGEQYF. The CDR3 region has the DNA TGTGCCAGCAGCTTAAAATTCGGCGAGCAGTACTTC. The whole variable domain, filled in from reference TRBV7-2 and TRBJ2-7, reads GAGVSQSPSNKVTEKGKDVELRCDPISGHTALYWYRQSLGQGLEFLIYFQGNSAPDKSGLPSDRFSAERTGGSVSTLTIQRTQQEDSAVYLCASSLKFGEQYFGPGTRLTVT.

V is TRBV10-3 and J is TRBJ2-5; 7 nucleotides align to TRBD2. The CDR3 is made up of 13 amino acids. J lost 0 bases, V lost 9 bases, and 4 bases had no gene match. Germline assignment: CDR1 ENHRY and CDR2 SYGVKD. In DNA form, the CDR3 reads TGTGCCATGAGAGGGAGGGACCAAGAGACCCAGTACTTC. Amino acids: CAMRGRDQETQYF.

The chain couples TRBV19 to TRBJ1-1, with D hard to call. Germline values: CDR1 LNHDA, CDR2 SQIVND (reference sequence). V lost 3 bases and J 0 bases, leaving 8 bases between the germline ends. CDR3 length: 14 amino acids. CDR3 coding DNA: TGTGCCAGTAGTATCGAGGCGGTGAACACTGAAGCTTTCTTT. Its translation: CASSIEAVNTEAFF.

V is TRBV7-6 and J is TRBJ2-7; 8 positions agree with TRBD2. V was clipped by 5 bases and J by 4 bases; unmatched bases: 4. Germline V gene lookup returns CDR1 SGHVS and CDR2 FNYEAQ. The length of the CDR3 is 13 residues. The CDR3 DNA follows: TGTGCCAGCAGCCCGGGAGGGGGTTACGAGCAGTACTTC. Translation gives CASSPGGGYEQYF.

The V and J genes are TRBV4-1 and TRBJ2-7; 9 nucleotides align to TRBD2. This CDR3 has 17 amino acids. In germline, CDR1 is MGHRA, CDR2 YSYEKL. V was clipped by 0 bases and J by 6 bases; unmatched bases: 12. For the CDR3, the DNA is TGCGCCAGCAGCCAAGATCCCCTTAGCGGGAGTCCTTCCGAGCAGTACTTC. The encoded protein is CASSQDPLSGSPSEQYF.

Written as DNA, the CDR3 is TGTGCCAGCAGCTTAGGGGCAGGGGTGAACACTGAAGCTTTCTTT. This gives the protein CASSLGAGVNTEAFF. V and J are TRBV7-6 and TRBJ1-1, with a possible D match to TRBD1 (6 bases). The CDR3 has 15 amino acids. Germline assignment: CDR1 SGHVS and CDR2 FNYEAQ. V shed 1 base and J shed 0 bases, with 9 bases lying between them.

The rearrangement uses TRBV28 and TRBJ1-1; D call uncertain. The CDR3 extends over 14 amino acids. Germline V gives CDR1 MDHEN, CDR2 SYDVKM. V lost 4 bases, J lost 1 base, and 10 bases lay in between. The CDR3 sequence is CASSYRGKNTEAFF. The CDR3 DNA sequence: TGTGCCAGCAGTTATCGAGGAAAGAACACTGAAGCTTTCTTT.

This chain joins TRBV2 and TRBJ2-5; 9 nucleotides agree with TRBD2. J lost 5 bases, V lost 3 bases, and 7 bases had no gene match. The germline gives CDR1 SNHLY, CDR2 FYNNEI. The CDR3 is 15 residues long. CDR3 protein: CASSDDSGSGETQYF. In DNA, the CDR3 is TGTGCCAGCAGTGATGATAGCGGGAGTGGGGAGACCCAGTACTTC.

CDR3: CASSTLQGVYGYTF. DNA for the CDR3: TGTGCCAGCAGTACGCTACAGGGGGTTTATGGCTACACCTTC. The chain couples TRBV28 to TRBJ1-2, with 8 positions matching TRBD1. Germline V gene data show CDR1 as MDHEN and CDR2 as SYDVKM. J was trimmed by 5 bases and V by 5 bases; bases with no gene match: 7. This CDR3 comprises 14 residues.

The genes are TRBV10-1 and TRBJ2-7, with 9 bases that match TRBD1. The CDR3 extends over 13 amino acids. The V gene's germline CDR1 is WNHNN and CDR2 SYGVQD (reference sequence). Germline trimming cut 8 bases from V and 5 bases from J; bases unmatched to any gene: 7. CDR3 sequence reads: CASGWTGDNEQYF. The CDR3 nucleotides are TGCGCCAGCGGATGGACAGGGGACAACGAGCAGTACTTC.

The chain combines TRBV4-2 with TRBJ1-2; D possibly corresponds to TRBD1 (5 bases). The length of the CDR3 is 15 residues. Germline assignment: CDR1 LGHNA and CDR2 YNFKEQ. V lost 1 base and J lost 1, with 10 bases in between. The CDR3 sequence is CASSQAGGGNYGYTF. CDR3 coding DNA: TGTGCCAGCAGCCAAGCCGGCGGGGGTAACTATGGCTACACCTTC.

The V and J genes are TRBV19 and TRBJ2-1; weak D call: TRBD1 (6 bases). With 7 bases removed from V and 2 bases from J, the gap between germline ends came to 15 bases. CDR1 is LNHDA, CDR2 SQIVND, per germline (reference sequence). The CDR3 consists of 15 residues. The CDR3 DNA is TGTGCCAGTATATCACCGGGACAAACCTACAATGAGCAGTTCTTC. The encoded protein is CASISPGQTYNEQFF. The full variable domain, completed using reference TRBV19 and TRBJ2-1, is DGGITQSPKYLFRKEGQNVTLSCEQNLNHDAMYWYRQDPGQGLRLIYYSQIVNDFQKGDIAEGYSVSREKKESFPLTVTSAQKNPTAFYLCASISPGQTYNEQFFGPGTRLTVL.

In DNA, the CDR3 is TGTGCCAGCAGTGAAGAGAGGGGGTTGGGCTACACCTTC. This translates into CASSEERGLGYTF. The V gene is TRBV6-1, the J gene TRBJ1-2, with TRBD1 as a possible D gene (6 bases). The CDR3 length is 13 residues. Trimming removed 1 base at V and 8 bases at J, with 11 bases between. Germline values: CDR1 MNHNS, CDR2 SASEGT.

The chain has TRBV5-1 and TRBJ1-5; 11 positions match TRBD1. J gave up 6 bases and V 4 bases, and 9 bases lay outside the gene matches. Germline CDR1 SGHRS, CDR2 YFSETQ. CDR3 length: 16 amino acids. In DNA, the CDR3 is TGCGCCAGCAGCCCCGAAGGACAGGGGGCGAGTCAGCCCCAGCATTTT. Its protein product is CASSPEGQGASQPQHF.

The chain carries TRBV4-1 and TRBJ2-5, with a weak D call TRBD2 (6 bases). Trimming shortened V by 1 base and J by 6 bases, and 15 bases separated the two germline ends. The CDR3 runs to 15 residues. Germline-derived CDR1 and CDR2 are MGHRA and YSYEKL. The CDR3 region has the DNA TGCGCCAGCAGCCAAGGAGGACTAAATGAAAAGACCCAGTACTTC. Protein product: CASSQGGLNEKTQYF.

This clone was counted only a few times. This chain connects TRBV7-8 to TRBJ1-5; 7 positions agree with TRBD1. Germline trimming cut 8 bases from V and 9 bases from J; bases unmatched to any gene: 7. Germline values: CDR1 SGHVS, CDR2 FQNEAQ. This CDR3 has 12 residues. CDR3 nucleotides: TGTGCCAGCGGACAGGCGCATTGGCCCCAGCATTTT. It specifies CASGQAHWPQHF.

The rearrangement uses TRBV27 and TRBJ2-3; 15 bases match TRBD2. The CDR3 is 16 amino acids. Trimming took 6 bases from V and 1 from J; bases not matched to a gene: 2. Germline V gives CDR1 MNHEY, CDR2 SMNVEV (reference sequence). The CDR3 reads CASRGLAGGGTDTQYF. DNA for the CDR3: TGTGCCAGCAGAGGACTAGCGGGAGGGGGCACAGATACGCAGTATTTT.

V and J are TRBV6-1 and TRBJ2-1; 12 bases agree with TRBD2. This CDR3 spans 19 amino acids. In germline, CDR1 is MNHNS, CDR2 SASEGT. Germline trimming cut 4 bases from V and 0 bases from J; bases unmatched to any gene: 10. The CDR3 DNA reads as TGTGCCAGCAGTGGTCTAGCGGGAGGGACTCCTGACTCCTACAATGAGCAGTTCTTC. Its protein product is CASSGLAGGTPDSYNEQFF.

The genes are TRBV15 and TRBJ1-5, with TRBD1 identical over 8 bases. The ends lost 0 bases at V and 7 bases at J; junction bases unmatched: 8. The CDR3 has 16 amino acids. Germline CDR1 LNHNV, CDR2 YYDKDF (reference sequence). This chain's CDR3 is CATSRELGTGRQPQHF. The CDR3 DNA follows: TGTGCCACCAGCAGAGAGTTGGGGACAGGAAGACAGCCCCAGCATTTT. Based on the CDR3 plus reference TRBV15 and TRBJ1-5, the full variable domain is DAMVIQNPRYQVTQFGKPVTLSCSQTLNHNVMYWYQQKSSQAPKLLFHYYDKDFNNEADTPDNFQSRRPNTSFCFLDIRSPGLGDTAMYLCATSRELGTGRQPQHFGDGTRLSIL.

V gene TRBV27 combines with J gene TRBJ2-1; the match to TRBD2 covers 9 bases. Per the germline V gene, CDR1 is MNHEY and CDR2 is SMNVEV (reference sequence). J lost 9 bases, V lost 5 bases, and 8 bases had no gene match. The length of the CDR3 is 14 residues. As DNA, the CDR3 is TGTGCCAGCAGTCTCGCCAGCGGGAGGATTGAGCAGTTCTTC. This sequence encodes CASSLASGRIEQFF.

The gene calls are TRBV4-2 and TRBJ2-7, with a weak D call TRBD2 (6 bases). There are 15 residues in the CDR3. Germline V gives CDR1 LGHNA, CDR2 YNFKEQ. Trimming cost V 1 base and J 4 bases, with 14 bases left between them. Here the CDR3 DNA reads TGTGCCAGCAGCCAAGCGAGCGGGTTGGGATACGAGCAGTACTTC. Residues: CASSQASGLGYEQYF.